This is a list of T cell receptor beta chains from one sample in a study of shared clonotypes between healthy human individuals. The method was immunoSEQ multiplex PCR; TCRdb's version includes in-frame clones alone and lacks a portion of them. The sample yields around 700,000 clones, 92% seen once. Material for sequencing was naive CD8+ T cells sorted from blood. The receptors were gathered from a man aged 30-40 years in good health. Both conserved end residues are part of each CDR3. A D gene is named only where the DNA matches it firmly. The size field is filled for only some rows; it gives once, few, many or a size class.

CDR3 protein: CASSLSSRFNTGELFF
CDR3 DNA: TGTGCCAGCAGCTTAAGTAGCCGATTTAACACCGGGGAGCTGTTTTTT
V gene: TRBV7-3
J gene: TRBJ2-2
D gene: .
clone size: .

CDR3 protein: CASSSLGLAVNNEQFF
CDR3 DNA: TGTGCCAGCAGCTCTTTGGGGCTAGCGGTGAACAATGAGCAGTTCTTC
V gene: TRBV7-9
J gene: TRBJ2-1
D gene: TRBD2
clone size: few

CDR3 protein: CASSLITGEGYNEQFF
CDR3 DNA: TGTGCCAGCAGCTTAATTACAGGGGAGGGCTACAATGAGCAGTTCTTC
V gene: TRBV7-3
J gene: TRBJ2-1
D gene: .
clone size: .

CDR3 protein: CASSLGTSDTQYF
CDR3 DNA: TGTGCCAGCAGTTTGGGGACTTCAGATACGCAGTATTTT
V gene: TRBV27
J gene: TRBJ2-3
D gene: .
clone size: .

CDR3 protein: CASSPTGSGREYF
CDR3 DNA: TGTGCCAGCAGTCCAACAGGTAGCGGCAGGGAGTATTTT
V gene: TRBV28
J gene: TRBJ2-3
D gene: .
clone size: .

CDR3 protein: CASSAGQYNEQFF
CDR3 DNA: TGTGCCAGCAGCGCGGGACAGTACAATGAGCAGTTCTTC
V gene: TRBV7-6
J gene: TRBJ2-1
D gene: .
clone size: .

CDR3 protein: CASSLNPGLAGYEQFF
CDR3 DNA: TGTGCCAGCAGCCTCAACCCGGGACTAGCGGGTTATGAGCAGTTCTTC
V gene: TRBV28
J gene: TRBJ2-1
D gene: TRBD2
clone size: .

CDR3 protein: CASSYPGTETSGNQETQYF
CDR3 DNA: TGCGCCAGCAGCTACCCCGGGACCGAGACTAGCGGGAATCAAGAGACCCAGTACTTC
V gene: TRBV5-1
J gene: TRBJ2-5
D gene: TRBD2
clone size: once

CDR3 protein: CASSPPSAGGWREQYF
CDR3 DNA: TGTGCCAGCTCACCACCGTCGGCGGGAGGGTGGCGCGAGCAGTACTTC
V gene: TRBV18
J gene: TRBJ2-7
D gene: TRBD2
clone size: .

CDR3 protein: CASSLVSNEQFF
CDR3 DNA: TGTGCCAGCAGCCTGGTCAGCAATGAGCAGTTCTTC
V gene: TRBV5-4
J gene: TRBJ2-1
D gene: .
clone size: .

CDR3 protein: CASSLIPEIKYF
CDR3 DNA: TGTGCCAGCAGCTTAATCCCGGAGATTAAGTACTTC
V gene: TRBV7-9
J gene: TRBJ2-7
D gene: .
clone size: few

CDR3 protein: CASSYNLNEQFF
CDR3 DNA: TGTGCCAGCAGTTACAATCTCAATGAGCAGTTCTTC
V gene: TRBV6-5
J gene: TRBJ2-1
D gene: .
clone size: .

CDR3 protein: CASSLQQGGGGEKLFF
CDR3 DNA: TGTGCCAGCAGCTTACAACAGGGAGGGGGTGGTGAAAAACTGTTTTTT
V gene: TRBV13
J gene: TRBJ1-4
D gene: .
clone size: .

CDR3 protein: CASSGEWDTQYF
CDR3 DNA: TGTGCCAGCAGCGGGGAATGGGATACGCAGTATTTT
V gene: TRBV7-8
J gene: TRBJ2-3
D gene: .
clone size: .

CDR3 protein: CASSTYRDRASYEQYF
CDR3 DNA: TGTGCCAGCAGCACATACCGGGACAGGGCGTCCTACGAGCAGTACTTC
V gene: TRBV7-9
J gene: TRBJ2-7
D gene: TRBD1
clone size: .

CDR3 protein: CASSQDDEQYF
CDR3 DNA: TGCGCCAGCAGCCAAGACGACGAGCAGTACTTC
V gene: TRBV4-3
J gene: TRBJ2-7
D gene: .
clone size: .

CDR3 protein: CASSLGGGNNEKLFF
CDR3 DNA: TGTGCCAGCAGTTTAGGAGGGGGGAATAATGAAAAACTGTTTTTT
V gene: TRBV28
J gene: TRBJ1-4
D gene: .
clone size: .

CDR3 protein: CASSSGTSGTEQFF
CDR3 DNA: TGTGCCAGCAGCTCAGGGACTAGCGGAACTGAGCAGTTCTTC
V gene: TRBV7-2
J gene: TRBJ2-1
D gene: TRBD2
clone size: .

CDR3 protein: CASLGTGVANQPQHF
CDR3 DNA: TGTGCCAGCCTCGGGACAGGGGTGGCCAATCAGCCCCAGCATTTT
V gene: TRBV2
J gene: TRBJ1-5
D gene: TRBD1
clone size: .

CDR3 protein: CASNQGPGHVDEQYF
CDR3 DNA: TGTGCCAGCAATCAAGGTCCGGGACATGTCGACGAGCAGTACTTC
V gene: TRBV28
J gene: TRBJ2-7
D gene: .
clone size: .

CDR3 protein: CASSPTGTGGYEQYF
CDR3 DNA: TGTGCCAGCAGCCCTACCGGGACAGGGGGCTACGAGCAGTACTTC
V gene: TRBV7-9
J gene: TRBJ2-7
D gene: TRBD1
clone size: .

CDR3 protein: CASSEWGQGVNEQYF
CDR3 DNA: TGTGCCAGCAGTGAATGGGGACAGGGGGTCAACGAGCAGTACTTC
V gene: TRBV6-1
J gene: TRBJ2-7
D gene: TRBD1
clone size: few

CDR3 protein: CASSLSPSSYEQYF
CDR3 DNA: TGTGCCAGCAGCTTAAGCCCGAGCTCCTACGAGCAGTACTTC
V gene: TRBV7-6
J gene: TRBJ2-7
D gene: .
clone size: once

CDR3 protein: CAISESGGEQFF
CDR3 DNA: TGTGCCATCAGTGAGTCGGGGGGAGAGCAGTTCTTC
V gene: TRBV10-3
J gene: TRBJ2-1
D gene: .
clone size: .